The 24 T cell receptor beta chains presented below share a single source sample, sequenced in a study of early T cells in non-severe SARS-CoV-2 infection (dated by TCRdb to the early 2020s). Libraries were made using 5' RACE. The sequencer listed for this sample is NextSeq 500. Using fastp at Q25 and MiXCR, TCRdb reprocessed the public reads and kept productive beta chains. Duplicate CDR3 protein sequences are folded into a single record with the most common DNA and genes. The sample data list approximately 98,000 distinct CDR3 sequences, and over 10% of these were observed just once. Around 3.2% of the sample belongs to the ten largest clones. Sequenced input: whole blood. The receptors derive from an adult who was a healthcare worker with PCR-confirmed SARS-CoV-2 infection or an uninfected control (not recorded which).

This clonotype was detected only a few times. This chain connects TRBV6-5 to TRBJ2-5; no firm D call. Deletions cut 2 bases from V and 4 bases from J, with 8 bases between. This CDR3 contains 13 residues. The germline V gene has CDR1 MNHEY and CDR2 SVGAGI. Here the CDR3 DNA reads TGTGCCAGCAGTTACACACGGATAGAGACCCAGTACTTC. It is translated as CASSYTRIETQYF.

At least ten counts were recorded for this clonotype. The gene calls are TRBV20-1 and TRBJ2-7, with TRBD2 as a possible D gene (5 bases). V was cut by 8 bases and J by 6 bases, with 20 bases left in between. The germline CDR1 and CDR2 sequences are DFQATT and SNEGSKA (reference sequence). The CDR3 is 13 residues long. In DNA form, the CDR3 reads TGCAGTACCCGGTACGACCCCCGGGGCGAGCAGTACTTC. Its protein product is CSTRYDPRGEQYF.

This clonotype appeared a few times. The DNA of the CDR3 is TGCAGCGTCGGACAGAACATGAACACTGAAGCTTTCTTT. As protein: CSVGQNMNTEAFF. The chain joins TRBV29-1 to TRBJ1-1, with D maybe TRBD1 (6 bases). The germline V gene has CDR1 SQVTM and CDR2 ANQGSEA. Deletions cut 6 bases from V and 0 bases from J, with 11 bases between. The CDR3 length is 13 residues.

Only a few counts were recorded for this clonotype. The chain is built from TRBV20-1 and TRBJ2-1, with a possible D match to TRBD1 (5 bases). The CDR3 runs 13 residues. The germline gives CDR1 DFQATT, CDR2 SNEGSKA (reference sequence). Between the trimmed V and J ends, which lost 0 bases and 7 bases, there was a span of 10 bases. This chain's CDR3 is CSARDGAENEQFF. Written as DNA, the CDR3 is TGCAGTGCTAGAGATGGGGCCGAGAATGAGCAGTTCTTC.

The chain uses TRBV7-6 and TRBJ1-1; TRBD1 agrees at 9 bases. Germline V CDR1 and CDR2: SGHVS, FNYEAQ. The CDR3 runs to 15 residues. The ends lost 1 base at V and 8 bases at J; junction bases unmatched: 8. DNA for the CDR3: TGTGCCAGCAGCTTAGTAAGTACAGGGGGCTCGGAAGCTTTCTTT. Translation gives CASSLVSTGGSEAFF.

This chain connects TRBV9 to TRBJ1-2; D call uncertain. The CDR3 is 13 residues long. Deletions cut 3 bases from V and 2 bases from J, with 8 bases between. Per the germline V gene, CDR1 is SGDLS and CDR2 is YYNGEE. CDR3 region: CASSDQRNYGYTF. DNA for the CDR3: TGTGCCAGCAGCGACCAGCGAAACTATGGCTACACCTTC.

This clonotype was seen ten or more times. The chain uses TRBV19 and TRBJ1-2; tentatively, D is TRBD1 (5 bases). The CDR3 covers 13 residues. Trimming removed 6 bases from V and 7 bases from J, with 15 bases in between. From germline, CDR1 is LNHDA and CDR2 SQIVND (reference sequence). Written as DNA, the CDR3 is TGTGCCAGTAGCTGGAGGGACGCGCGTGGCTACACCTTC. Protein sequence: CASSWRDARGYTF.

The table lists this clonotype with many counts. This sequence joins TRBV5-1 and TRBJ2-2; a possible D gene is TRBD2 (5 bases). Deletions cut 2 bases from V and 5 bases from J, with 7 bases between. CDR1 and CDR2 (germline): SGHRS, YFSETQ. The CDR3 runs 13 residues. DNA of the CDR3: TGCGCCAGCAGCTTTGGGAGTACCGGGGAGCTGTTTTTT. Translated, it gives CASSFGSTGELFF.

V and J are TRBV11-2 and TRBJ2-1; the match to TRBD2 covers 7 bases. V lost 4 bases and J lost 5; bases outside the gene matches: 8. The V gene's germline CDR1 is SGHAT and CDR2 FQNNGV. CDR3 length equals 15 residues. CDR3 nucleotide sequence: TGTGCCAGCAGCTGGTCGGCGGGAGCCCACAATGAGCAGTTCTTC. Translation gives CASSWSAGAHNEQFF.

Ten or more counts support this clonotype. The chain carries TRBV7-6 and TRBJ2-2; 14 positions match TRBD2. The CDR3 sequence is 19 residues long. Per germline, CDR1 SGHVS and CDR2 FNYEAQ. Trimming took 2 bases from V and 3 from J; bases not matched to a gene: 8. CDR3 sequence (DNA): TGTGCCAGCAGCTTATCGACTAGCGGGGGGGCCTTTGACACCGGGGAGCTGTTTTTT. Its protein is CASSLSTSGGAFDTGELFF.

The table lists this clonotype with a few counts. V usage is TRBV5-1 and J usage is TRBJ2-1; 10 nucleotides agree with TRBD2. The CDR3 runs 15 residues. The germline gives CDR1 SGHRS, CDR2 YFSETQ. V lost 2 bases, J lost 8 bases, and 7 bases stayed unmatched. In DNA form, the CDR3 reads TGCGCCAGCAGCTTAGCGGGAGGGTCTGTGGATGAGCAGTTCTTC. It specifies CASSLAGGSVDEQFF.

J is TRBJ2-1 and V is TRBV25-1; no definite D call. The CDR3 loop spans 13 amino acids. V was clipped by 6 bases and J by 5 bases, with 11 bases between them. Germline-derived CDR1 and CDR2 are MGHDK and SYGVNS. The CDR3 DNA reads TGTGCCAGCAGCCCGATAACACACAATGAGCAGTTCTTC. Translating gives CASSPITHNEQFF.

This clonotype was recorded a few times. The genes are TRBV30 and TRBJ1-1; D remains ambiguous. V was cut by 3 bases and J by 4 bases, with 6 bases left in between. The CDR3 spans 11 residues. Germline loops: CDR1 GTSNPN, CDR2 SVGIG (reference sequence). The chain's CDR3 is CAWRQGTEAFF. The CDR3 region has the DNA TGTGCCTGGAGGCAAGGCACTGAAGCTTTCTTT.

The CDR3 spells CSVSPAGVSYNEQFF. DNA of the CDR3: TGCAGCGTTTCCCCGGCGGGAGTTTCCTACAATGAGCAGTTCTTC. The chain carries TRBV29-1 and TRBJ2-1, with 7 bases fitting TRBD2. The J segment lost 1 base and the V segment lost 5 bases, leaving 8 bases of the junction unmatched. The CDR3 length is 15 residues. Germline V lookup: CDR1 SQVTM, CDR2 ANQGSEA.

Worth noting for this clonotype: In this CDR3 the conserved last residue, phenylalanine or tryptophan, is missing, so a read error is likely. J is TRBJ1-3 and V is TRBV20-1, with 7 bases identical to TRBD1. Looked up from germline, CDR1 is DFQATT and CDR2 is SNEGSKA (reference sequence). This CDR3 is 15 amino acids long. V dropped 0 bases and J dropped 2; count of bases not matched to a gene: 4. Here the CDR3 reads CSARDHRGPGNTIYL. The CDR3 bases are TGCAGTGCTAGAGATCACAGGGGCCCTGGAAACACCATATATCTT.

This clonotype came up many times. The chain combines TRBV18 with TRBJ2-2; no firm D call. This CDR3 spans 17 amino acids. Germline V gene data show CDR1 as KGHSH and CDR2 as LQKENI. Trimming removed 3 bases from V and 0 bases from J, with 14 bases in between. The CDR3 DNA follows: TGTGCCAGCTCACCCCTACCTGCTAAACCGAACACCGGGGAGCTGTTTTTT. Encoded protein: CASSPLPAKPNTGELFF.

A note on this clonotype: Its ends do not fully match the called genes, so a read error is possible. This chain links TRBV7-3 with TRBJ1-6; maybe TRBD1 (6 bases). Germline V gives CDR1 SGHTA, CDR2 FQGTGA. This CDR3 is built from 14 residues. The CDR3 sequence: CASSLQGTGSPLPF. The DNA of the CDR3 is TGTGCCAGCAGCTTACAGGGGACGGGTTCACCCCTCCCTTTT.

CDR3 sequence reads: CASSLSGPKSPLHF. The CDR3 region has the DNA TGTGCCAGCAGTTTGTCAGGGCCTAAGTCACCCCTCCACTTT. The chain recombines TRBV12-3 or TRBV12-4 with TRBJ1-6; TRBD1 might be the D (5 bases). The CDR3 spans 14 residues. Trimming removed 3 bases at V and 10 bases at J, with 13 bases between.

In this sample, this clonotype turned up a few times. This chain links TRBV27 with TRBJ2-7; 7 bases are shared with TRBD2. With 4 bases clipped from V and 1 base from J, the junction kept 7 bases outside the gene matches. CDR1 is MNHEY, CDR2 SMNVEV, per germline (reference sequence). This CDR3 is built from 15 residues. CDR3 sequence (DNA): TGTGCCAGCAGTTCGGGGGGTAAGGCTTCCTACGAGCAGTACTTC. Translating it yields CASSSGGKASYEQYF.

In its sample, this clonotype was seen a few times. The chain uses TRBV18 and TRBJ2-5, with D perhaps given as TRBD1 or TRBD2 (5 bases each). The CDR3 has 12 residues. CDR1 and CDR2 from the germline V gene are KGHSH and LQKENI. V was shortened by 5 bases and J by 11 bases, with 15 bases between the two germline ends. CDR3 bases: TGTGCCAGCTCATCGGGGCTGAGAAATCAGTACTTC. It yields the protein CASSSGLRNQYF.

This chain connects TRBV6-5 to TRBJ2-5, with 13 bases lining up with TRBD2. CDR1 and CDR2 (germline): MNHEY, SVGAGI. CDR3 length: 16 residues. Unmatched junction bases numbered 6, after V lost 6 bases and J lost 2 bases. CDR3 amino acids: CASSGRGLAGQETQYF. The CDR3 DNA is TGTGCCAGCAGCGGAAGGGGACTAGCGGGACAAGAGACCCAGTACTTC.

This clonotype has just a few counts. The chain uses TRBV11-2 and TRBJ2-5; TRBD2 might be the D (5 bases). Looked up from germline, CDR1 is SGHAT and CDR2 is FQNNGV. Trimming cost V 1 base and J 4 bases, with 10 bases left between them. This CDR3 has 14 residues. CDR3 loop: CASSLVLGGETQYF. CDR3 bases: TGTGCCAGCAGCTTAGTCCTTGGAGGAGAGACCCAGTACTTC.

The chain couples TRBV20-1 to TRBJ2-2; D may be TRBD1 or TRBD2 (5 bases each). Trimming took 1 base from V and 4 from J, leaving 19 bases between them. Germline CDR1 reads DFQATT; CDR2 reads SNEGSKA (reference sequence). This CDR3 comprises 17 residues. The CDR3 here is CSARVHPPGSSTGELFF. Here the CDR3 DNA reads TGCAGTGCTAGAGTCCATCCCCCAGGGAGTAGCACCGGGGAGCTGTTTTTT.

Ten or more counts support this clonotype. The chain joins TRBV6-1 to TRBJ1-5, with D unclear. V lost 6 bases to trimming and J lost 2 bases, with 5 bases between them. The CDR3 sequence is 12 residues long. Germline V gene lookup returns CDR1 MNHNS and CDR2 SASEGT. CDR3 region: CASRRGNQPQHF. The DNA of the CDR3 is TGTGCCAGCAGAAGAGGCAATCAGCCCCAGCATTTT.